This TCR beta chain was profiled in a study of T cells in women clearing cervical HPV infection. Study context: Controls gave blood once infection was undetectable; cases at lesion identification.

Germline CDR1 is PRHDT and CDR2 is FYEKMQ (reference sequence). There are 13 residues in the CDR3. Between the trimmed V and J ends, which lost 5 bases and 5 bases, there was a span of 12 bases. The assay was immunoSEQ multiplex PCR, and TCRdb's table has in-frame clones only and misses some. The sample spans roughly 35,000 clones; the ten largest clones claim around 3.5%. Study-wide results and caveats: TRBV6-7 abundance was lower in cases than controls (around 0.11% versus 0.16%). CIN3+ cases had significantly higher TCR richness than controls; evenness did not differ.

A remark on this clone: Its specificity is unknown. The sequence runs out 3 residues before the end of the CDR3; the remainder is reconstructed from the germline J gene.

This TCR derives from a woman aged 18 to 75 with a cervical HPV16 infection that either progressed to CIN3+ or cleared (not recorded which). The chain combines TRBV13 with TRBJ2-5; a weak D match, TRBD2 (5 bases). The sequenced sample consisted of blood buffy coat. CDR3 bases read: TGTGCCAGCAGCCCCGAGGGCCGGGAGACC. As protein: CASSPEGRET. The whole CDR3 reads CASSPEGRETQYF.